What follows are 31 T cell receptor beta chains derived from one specimen sequenced in a study of T cells expressing NK-cell markers. Reprocessing the 5' RACE reads, TCRdb reports a single entry for every CDR3 protein and omits DNA. Seen in this sample are about 260,000 distinct CDR3 sequences; the ten most common clones hold about 0.39%. The sample comprised blood T cells: a sorted CD56 or NKG2C T cell subset, CD4+ or CD8+ T cells, or bulk PBMC T cells (not recorded which). These TCRs come from a man younger than 30 in good health.

V usage is TRBV10-3 and J usage is TRBJ2-7; no DNA is available, so the TRBD2 call from TCRdb remains unchecked. This CDR3 region has 17 residues. Germline V CDR1 and CDR2: ENHRY, SYGVKD. The CDR3 spells CAISHPEEGSPSYEQYF.

This CDR3 reads CASSDYRTAPSIYGYTF. The V gene is TRBV6-2 or TRBV6-3, the J gene TRBJ1-2. The CDR3 covers 17 residues. The germline V gene encodes CDR1 MNHEY and CDR2 SVGEGT.

The V call is TRBV12-3 or TRBV12-4, the J call TRBJ2-1; lacking DNA, the TRBD1 call made by TCRdb goes unchecked. CDR3 length: 13 amino acids. The chain's CDR3 is CASLLGTGYEQFF.

Here the CDR3 reads CSAPVVGSPLHF. The rearrangement uses TRBV20-1 and TRBJ1-6. CDR1 and CDR2 from the germline V gene are DFQATT and SNEGSKA (reference sequence). The CDR3 runs to 12 residues.

V usage is TRBV4-2 and J usage is TRBJ2-2. The CDR3 spans 13 residues. From germline, CDR1 is LGHNA and CDR2 YNFKEQ. The CDR3 region is CASSHENTGELFF.

V gene TRBV20-1 combines with J gene TRBJ2-5; TCRdb selects TRBD1, and the lack of DNA leaves this call unchecked. This CDR3 is 15 amino acids long. Per the germline V gene, CDR1 is DFQATT and CDR2 is SNEGSKA (reference sequence). The CDR3 spells CSARRLRDRQETQYF.

The chain carries TRBV11-1 and TRBJ2-7; TCRdb designates TRBD2, a call that cannot be tested without DNA. The CDR3 covers 13 residues. Germline CDR1 and CDR2: SGHAT and FQDESV (reference sequence). The CDR3 sequence: CASSQTGLYEQYF.

The chain carries TRBV6-2 or TRBV6-3 and TRBJ2-3; the TCRdb call, TRBD2, lacks DNA for checking. The CDR3 length is 15 residues. Germline V gives CDR1 MNHEY, CDR2 SVGEGT. CDR3: CASSEQTSGRDTQYF.

The rearrangement uses TRBV5-1 and TRBJ2-5; TCRdb selects TRBD1, and the lack of DNA leaves this call unchecked. CDR3 length: 14 amino acids. Looked up from germline, CDR1 is SGHRS and CDR2 is YFSETQ. The CDR3 sequence: CASSLAGTEMTQYF.

CDR3 protein: CASSLQGFYGYTF. The V gene is TRBV12-3 or TRBV12-4, the J gene TRBJ1-2; TCRdb's D call of TRBD1 is untestable without DNA. CDR3 length: 13 residues.

The chain joins TRBV10-3 to TRBJ2-3; TCRdb returns TRBD2, unconfirmable since there is no DNA. The germline gives CDR1 ENHRY, CDR2 SYGVKD. This CDR3 has 14 residues. The CDR3 is CATAPAGDADTQYF.

The rearrangement joins TRBV20-1 to TRBJ2-1. CDR1 and CDR2 from the germline V gene are DFQATT and SNEGSKA (reference sequence). The CDR3 spans 14 residues. The CDR3 loop reads CSARDQRSYNEQFF.

The chain employs TRBV29-1 and TRBJ2-7; TCRdb returns TRBD1, unconfirmable since there is no DNA. The germline V gene encodes CDR1 SQVTM and CDR2 ANQGSEA. The CDR3 consists of 12 residues. The CDR3 sequence: CSAVQGFYEQYF.

The chain uses TRBV12-3 or TRBV12-4 and TRBJ1-5. There are 15 residues in the CDR3. The CDR3 sequence is CASSPGLPRNQPQHF.

The rearrangement joins TRBV12-3 or TRBV12-4 to TRBJ2-1; TCRdb lists TRBD2, though no DNA is available to test this call. This CDR3 is built from 17 residues. CDR3 sequence reads: CASSLIGSSGGYNEQFF.

The rearrangement links TRBV5-4 to TRBJ1-1; the TRBD1 assignment by TCRdb is unverifiable without DNA. The CDR3 sequence is 14 residues long. Germline assignment: CDR1 SGHNT and CDR2 YYREEE (reference sequence). The CDR3 loop reads CASRAGTSNTEAFF.

The V call is TRBV14, the J call TRBJ2-1. The CDR3 loop spans 11 amino acids. Germline CDR1 and CDR2: SGHDN and FVKESK. The CDR3 protein is CASSHNSWQFF.

The genes are TRBV25-1 and TRBJ2-3. The germline gives CDR1 MGHDK, CDR2 SYGVNS. CDR3 length: 15 residues. The CDR3 here is CASSERTPNADTQYF.

The chain is built from TRBV6-5 and TRBJ2-1; the TRBD1 assignment by TCRdb is unverifiable without DNA. CDR1 is MNHEY, CDR2 SVGAGI, per germline. This CDR3 spans 11 amino acids. This CDR3 is CASRRGGQQFF.

The gene calls are TRBV4-3 and TRBJ2-3; the D gene TCRdb calls, TRBD1, cannot be checked with no DNA. The germline CDR1 and CDR2 sequences are LGHNA and YSLEER. The CDR3 sequence is 14 residues long. CDR3 region: CASSQDLIGVSQYF.

This chain links TRBV5-1 with TRBJ2-7; TCRdb proposes TRBD1, but this gene call is untestable without DNA. Per germline, CDR1 SGHRS and CDR2 YFSETQ. CDR3 length: 14 residues. CDR3 residues: CASSAGQVRYEQYF. Full variable domain (rest looked up from reference TRBV5-1 and TRBJ2-7): KAGVTQTPRYLIKTRGQQVTLSCSPISGHRSVSWYQQTPGQGLQFLFEYFSETQRNKGNFPGRFSGRQFSNSRSEMNVSTLELGDSALYLCASSAGQVRYEQYFGPGTRLTVT.

CDR3 amino acids: CASYGIGNQPQHF. This chain connects TRBV5-1 to TRBJ1-5. The germline V gene has CDR1 SGHRS and CDR2 YFSETQ. This CDR3 comprises 13 residues.

V gene TRBV12-3 or TRBV12-4 combines with J gene TRBJ2-5; TCRdb indicates TRBD1, and absent DNA this call remains unverified. CDR3 size: 12 residues. CDR3 region: CASSSGGVTQYF.

CDR3 loop: CASSNRGHNEQFF. The rearrangement uses TRBV12-3 or TRBV12-4 and TRBJ2-1; TCRdb reports TRBD1, a call that lacks DNA to check it against. The CDR3 has 13 amino acids.

J is TRBJ2-2 and V is TRBV10-2; as DNA is missing, the TRBD1 call by TCRdb cannot be tested. CDR3 length: 15 amino acids. The germline CDR1 and CDR2 sequences are WSHSY and SAAADI. The CDR3 here is CASSRGQGFTGELFF.

The J gene is TRBJ2-2, the V gene TRBV18; TCRdb lists TRBD2, though no DNA is available to test this call. CDR3 length: 16 residues. Germline CDR1 and CDR2: KGHSH and LQKENI. CDR3 residues: CASSPPGLGATGELFF.

The V call is TRBV7-2, the J call TRBJ2-1. The CDR3 is 13 amino acids. CDR1 and CDR2 (germline): SGHTA, FQGNSA. The CDR3 region is CASSLAGVHEQFF.

The gene calls are TRBV12-3 or TRBV12-4 and TRBJ2-7; TCRdb designates TRBD1, a call that cannot be tested without DNA. This CDR3 spans 14 amino acids. The CDR3: CASTRDRGLKEQYF.

The chain employs TRBV12-3 or TRBV12-4 and TRBJ2-4; TCRdb's D gene call, TRBD1, goes unchecked for lack of DNA. This CDR3 is built from 15 residues. The chain's CDR3 is CASSAGTGGALIQYF.

This chain links TRBV5-6 with TRBJ2-5; the D call from TCRdb, TRBD1, cannot be confirmed without DNA. Germline assignment: CDR1 SGHDT and CDR2 YYEEEE. There are 15 residues in the CDR3. This CDR3 reads CASRPLDRGHETQYF.

V gene TRBV20-1 combines with J gene TRBJ2-1; TCRdb gives TRBD2 as the D gene, but with no DNA this cannot be confirmed. CDR3 length: 17 amino acids. The V gene's germline CDR1 is DFQATT and CDR2 SNEGSKA (reference sequence). The CDR3 region is CSANKNLGLASYNEQFF.